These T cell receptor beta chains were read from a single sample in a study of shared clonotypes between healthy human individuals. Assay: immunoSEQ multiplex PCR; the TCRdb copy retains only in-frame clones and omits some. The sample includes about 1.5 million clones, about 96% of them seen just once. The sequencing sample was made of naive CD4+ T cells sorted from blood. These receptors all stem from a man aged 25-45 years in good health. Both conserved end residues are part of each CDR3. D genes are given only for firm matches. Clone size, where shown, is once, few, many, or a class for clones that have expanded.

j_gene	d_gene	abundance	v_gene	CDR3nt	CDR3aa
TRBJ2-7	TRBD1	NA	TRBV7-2	TGTGCCAGCAGCGCCCGATTGGACAGGGCCTACGAGCAGTACTTC	CASSARLDRAYEQYF
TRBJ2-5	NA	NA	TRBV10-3	TGTGCCATCAGTCCCCCCGAGCACGAGACCCAGTACTTC	CAISPPEHETQYF
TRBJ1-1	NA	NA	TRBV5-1	TGCGCCAGCAGCTTGGTAGGTAGGTTCTCGAACACTGAAGCTTTCTTT	CASSLVGRFSNTEAFF
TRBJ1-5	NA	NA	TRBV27	TGTGCCAGCATGAGCCAGGGGTTATTGGGCAATCAGCCCCAGCATTTT	CASMSQGLLGNQPQHF
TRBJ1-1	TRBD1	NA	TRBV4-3	TGCGCCAGCAGCCAAGATCTGAGACAGGGGGCCGCTGAAGCTTTCTTT	CASSQDLRQGAAEAFF
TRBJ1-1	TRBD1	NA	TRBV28	TGTGCCAGCAGTTTAGGGACAGGGGGCTTAAGGGGCTCGAACACTGAAGCTTTCTTT	CASSLGTGGLRGSNTEAFF
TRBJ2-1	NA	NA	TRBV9	TGTGCCAGCAGCGTAGGTGTCGGGGCTAGCGTAAACAATGAGCAGTTCTTC	CASSVGVGASVNNEQFF
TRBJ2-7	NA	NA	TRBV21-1	TGTGCCAGCAGCAAAGCGGTTAGCTCCTACGAGCAGTACTTC	CASSKAVSSYEQYF
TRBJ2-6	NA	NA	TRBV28	TGTGCCAGCTGGGGGGTCTCTGGGGCCAACGTCCTGACTTTC	CASWGVSGANVLTF
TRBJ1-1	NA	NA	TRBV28	TGTGCCAGCAGTTTTCCCTACCGCCTCACTGAAGCTTTCTTT	CASSFPYRLTEAFF
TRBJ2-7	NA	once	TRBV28	TGTGCCAGCAGTTTAGGGGGAGTCCCCTACGAGCAGTACTTC	CASSLGGVPYEQYF
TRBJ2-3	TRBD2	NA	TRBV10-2	TGCGCCAGCAGTGAAGCGGGGAGATCCACAGATACGCAGTATTTT	CASSEAGRSTDTQYF
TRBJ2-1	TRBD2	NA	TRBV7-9	TGTGCCAGCTTGGGTCAGCGGGAGGGCCGCAATGAGCAGTTCTTC	CASLGQREGRNEQFF
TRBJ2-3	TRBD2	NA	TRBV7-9	TGTGCCAGCAGCTTGGGACTAGCGGCAGATACGCAGTATTTT	CASSLGLAADTQYF
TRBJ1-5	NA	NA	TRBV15	TGTGCCACCAGCAGAGGCCAGCATAGCAATCAGCCCCAGCATTTT	CATSRGQHSNQPQHF
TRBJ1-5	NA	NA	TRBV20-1	TGCAGTGCTGGGCGGGGGGAGGCCCAGCATTTT	CSAGRGEAQHF
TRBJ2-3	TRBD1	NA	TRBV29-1	TGCAGCGCCCTGGACAGGGGGCCTTTAGATACGCAGTATTTT	CSALDRGPLDTQYF
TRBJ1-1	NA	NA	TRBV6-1	TGTGCCAGCAGTGAAGTTGTGGGGATGTACACTGAAGCTTTCTTT	CASSEVVGMYTEAFF
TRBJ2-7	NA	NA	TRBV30	TGTGCCTGGAGTCCCCGGTTCGACGAGCAGTACTTC	CAWSPRFDEQYF
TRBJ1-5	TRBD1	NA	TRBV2	TGTGCCAGCAGAGAGATGAGGACAGGGAGCAATCAGCCCCAGCATTTT	CASREMRTGSNQPQHF
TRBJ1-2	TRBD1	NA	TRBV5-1	TGCGCCAGCAGCCCGATCGGACAGGACTATGGCTACACCTTC	CASSPIGQDYGYTF
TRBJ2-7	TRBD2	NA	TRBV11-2	TGTGCCAGCAGCTTAGTAGGGACTAGCGGGCTGTACGAGCAGTACTTC	CASSLVGTSGLYEQYF
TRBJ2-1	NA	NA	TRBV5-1	TGCGCCAGCAGCTCAAGGGGTGGCAATGAGCAGTTCTTC	CASSSRGGNEQFF
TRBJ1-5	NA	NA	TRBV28	TGTGCCAGCAGTTTAAGAGGGTTGAGCAATCAGCCCCAGCATTTT	CASSLRGLSNQPQHF
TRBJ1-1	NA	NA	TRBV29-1	TGCAGCGTTCGAGGGAACACTGAAGCTTTCTTT	CSVRGNTEAFF
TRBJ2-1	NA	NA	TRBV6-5	TGTGCCAGCAGTTACTCTGGCGCATTCGTTGGGAGTGGGCAGTTCTTC	CASSYSGAFVGSGQFF
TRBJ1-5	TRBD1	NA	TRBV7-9	TGTGCCAGCAGCCGGACAGGGGAAGATCAGCCCCAGCATTTT	CASSRTGEDQPQHF
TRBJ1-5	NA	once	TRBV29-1	TGCAGCGTTGCGGGGTCCAATCAGCCCCAGCATTTT	CSVAGSNQPQHF
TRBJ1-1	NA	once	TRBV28	TGTGCCAGCAGTCTCACTGGGCGCACTGAAGCTTTCTTT	CASSLTGRTEAFF
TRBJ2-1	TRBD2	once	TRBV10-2	TGCGCCAGCAGTGAAGGGCTAGCGGGGTTCTACAATGAGCAGTTCTTC	CASSEGLAGFYNEQFF
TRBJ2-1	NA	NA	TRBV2	TGTGCCAGCAGTGAGCAGGGCTCCTACAATGAGCAGTTCTTC	CASSEQGSYNEQFF
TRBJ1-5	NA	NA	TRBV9	TGTGCCAGCAGCGTGGGGCAGGGCAATCAGCCCCAGCATTTT	CASSVGQGNQPQHF
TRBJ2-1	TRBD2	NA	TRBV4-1	TGCGCCAGCAGCGTCGGGGGGGTGGACAATGAGCAGTTCTTC	CASSVGGVDNEQFF
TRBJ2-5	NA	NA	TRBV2	TGTGCCAGCAACCATTACAGGGAAGAGACCCAGTACTTC	CASNHYREETQYF
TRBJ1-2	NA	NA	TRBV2	TGTGCCAGCAGTGACGGGACTAACTATGGCTACACCTTC	CASSDGTNYGYTF
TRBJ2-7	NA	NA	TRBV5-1	TGCGCCAGCAGCCTAGGTACTTTCACCTACGAGCAGTACTTC	CASSLGTFTYEQYF
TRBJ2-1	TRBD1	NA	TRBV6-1	TGTGCCAGCAGTGAAGTGGGACAGATCTCCTACAATGAGCAGTTCTTC	CASSEVGQISYNEQFF
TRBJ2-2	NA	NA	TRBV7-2	TGTGCCAGCAGCTTAGGTGGGGCTCAGGGTGAGACCGGGGAGCTGTTTTTT	CASSLGGAQGETGELFF
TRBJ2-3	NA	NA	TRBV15	TGTGCCACCAGCAACGCAGAGGGGGATACGCAGTATTTT	CATSNAEGDTQYF
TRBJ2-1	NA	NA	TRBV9	TGTGCCAGCAGCGTAAACTTATACAATGAGCAGTTCTTC	CASSVNLYNEQFF
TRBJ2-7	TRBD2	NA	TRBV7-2	TGTGCCAGCAGCCAAGGGCTAGCGGGAGGTAAGCGGTACTTC	CASSQGLAGGKRYF
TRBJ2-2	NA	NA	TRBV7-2	TGTGCCAGCAGCCCAGACCTACGAGGAACCGGGGAGCTGTTTTTT	CASSPDLRGTGELFF
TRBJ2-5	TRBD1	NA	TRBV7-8	TGTGCCAGCAGCCTTGGGACAGGGGAAGAGACCCAGTACTTC	CASSLGTGEETQYF
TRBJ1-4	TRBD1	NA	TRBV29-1	TGCAGCGTTGGGGACAGAGGCGAAAAACTGTTTTTT	CSVGDRGEKLFF
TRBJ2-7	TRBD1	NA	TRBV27	TGTGCCAGCAGTTTAAGGACAGGGAGTAACGAGCAGTACTTC	CASSLRTGSNEQYF
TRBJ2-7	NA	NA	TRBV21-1	TGTGCCAGCAGCAAAGATAATGGTAGCGGGAAAGCCTACGAGCAGTACTTC	CASSKDNGSGKAYEQYF
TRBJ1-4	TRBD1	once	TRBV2	TGTGCCAGCAGTGAGGACAGGGGTGCTAATGAAAAACTGTTTTTT	CASSEDRGANEKLFF
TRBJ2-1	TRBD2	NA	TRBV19	TGTGCCAGTAGTATTCGGGCGGGAGCCCTCGGCAATGAGCAGTTCTTC	CASSIRAGALGNEQFF
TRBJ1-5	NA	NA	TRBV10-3	TGTGCCATCAGTGAGTCGAGGGGTTCTGGGAATCAGCCCCAGCATTTT	CAISESRGSGNQPQHF
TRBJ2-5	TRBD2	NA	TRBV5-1	TGCGCCAGCAGCCTAAGATGGACTAGCGGGAGAGGGTGGGAGACCCAGTACTTC	CASSLRWTSGRGWETQYF
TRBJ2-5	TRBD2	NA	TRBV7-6	TGTGCCAGCAGCCTGCTCCCAGCGGGAGGGCAAGAGACCCAGTACTTC	CASSLLPAGGQETQYF
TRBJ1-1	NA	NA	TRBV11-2	TGTGCCAGCAGCTCCATCGGGGGTGAAGCTTTCTTT	CASSSIGGEAFF
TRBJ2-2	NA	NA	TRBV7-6	TGTGCCAGCAGCTTCTATCTAGACACCGGGGAGCTGTTTTTT	CASSFYLDTGELFF